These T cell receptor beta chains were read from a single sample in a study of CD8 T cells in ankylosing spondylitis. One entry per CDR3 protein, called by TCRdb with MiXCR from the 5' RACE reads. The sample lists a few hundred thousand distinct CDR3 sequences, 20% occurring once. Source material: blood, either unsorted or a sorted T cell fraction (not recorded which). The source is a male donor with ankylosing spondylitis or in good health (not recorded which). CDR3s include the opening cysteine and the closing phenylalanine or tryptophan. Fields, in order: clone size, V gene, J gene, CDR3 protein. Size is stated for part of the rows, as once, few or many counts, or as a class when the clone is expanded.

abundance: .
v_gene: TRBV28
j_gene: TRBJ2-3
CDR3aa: CASSWETGAQYF

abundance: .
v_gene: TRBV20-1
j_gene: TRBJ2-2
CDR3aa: CSARSAGVSGELFF

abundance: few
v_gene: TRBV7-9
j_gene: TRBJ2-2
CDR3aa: CASSSLAGGFTGELFF

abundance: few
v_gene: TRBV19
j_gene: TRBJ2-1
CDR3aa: CASSIEGTSNNEQFF

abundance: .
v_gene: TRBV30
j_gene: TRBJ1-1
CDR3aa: CAWTSGSGANTEAFF

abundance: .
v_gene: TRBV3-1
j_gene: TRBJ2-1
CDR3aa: CASSRNPGLAGAPNEQFF

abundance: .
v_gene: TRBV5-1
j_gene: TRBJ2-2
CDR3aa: CASSLIGTGGELFF

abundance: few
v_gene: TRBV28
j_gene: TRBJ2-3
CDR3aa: CASGSDSWYF

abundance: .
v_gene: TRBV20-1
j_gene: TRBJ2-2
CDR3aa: CSARDRGELFF

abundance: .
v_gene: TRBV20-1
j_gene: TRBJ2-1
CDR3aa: CSAPGTALYNEQFF

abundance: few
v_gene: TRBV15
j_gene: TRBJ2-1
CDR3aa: CATSRDRARSSYNEQFF

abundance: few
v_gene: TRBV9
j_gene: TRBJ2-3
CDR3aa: CASSQGPPAGDTQYF

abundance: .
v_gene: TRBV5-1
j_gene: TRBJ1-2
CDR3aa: CASSLGQRGGYTF

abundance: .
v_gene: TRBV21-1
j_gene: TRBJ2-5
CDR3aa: CASSKADQQETQYF

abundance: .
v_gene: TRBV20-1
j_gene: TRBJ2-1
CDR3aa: CSARDRLADNEQFF

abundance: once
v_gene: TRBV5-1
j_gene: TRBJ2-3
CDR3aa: CASADPTSRDTQYF

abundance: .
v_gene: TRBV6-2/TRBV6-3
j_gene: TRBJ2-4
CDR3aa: CASSTGQGNIQYF

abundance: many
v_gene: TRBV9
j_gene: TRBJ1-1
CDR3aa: CASSVGSRGVTEAFF

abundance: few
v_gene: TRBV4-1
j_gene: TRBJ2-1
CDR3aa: CASSQQGHHNEQFF

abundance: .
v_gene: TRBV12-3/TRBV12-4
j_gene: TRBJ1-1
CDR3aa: CASSLAITGTDTEAFF

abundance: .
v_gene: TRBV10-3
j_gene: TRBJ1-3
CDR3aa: CATRTDFSGNTIYF

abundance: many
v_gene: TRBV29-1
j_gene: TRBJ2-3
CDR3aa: CSGGGGSGTDTQYF

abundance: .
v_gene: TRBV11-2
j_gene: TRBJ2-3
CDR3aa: CASRGGGGGTDTQYF

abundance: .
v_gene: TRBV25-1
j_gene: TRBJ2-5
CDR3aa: CASSELSSSVETQYF

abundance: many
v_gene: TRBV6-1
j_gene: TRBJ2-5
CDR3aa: CASANRDVKTQYF

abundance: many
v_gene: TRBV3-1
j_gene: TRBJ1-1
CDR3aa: CASSQAQGAGTEAFF

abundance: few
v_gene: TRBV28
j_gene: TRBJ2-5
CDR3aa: CASSSRSTNQETQYF

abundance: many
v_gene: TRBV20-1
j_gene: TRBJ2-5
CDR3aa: CSARGRGQAWETQYF

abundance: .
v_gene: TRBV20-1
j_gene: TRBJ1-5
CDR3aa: CSARRQGGGQPQHF

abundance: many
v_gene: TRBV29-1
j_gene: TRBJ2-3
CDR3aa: CSMRLQDTQYF

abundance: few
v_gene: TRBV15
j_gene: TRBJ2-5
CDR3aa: CATTGTNQETQYF

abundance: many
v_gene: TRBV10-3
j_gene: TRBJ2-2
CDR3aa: CAISAEAGGTGELFF

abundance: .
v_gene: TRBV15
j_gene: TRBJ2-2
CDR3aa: CATSGGLTGELFF

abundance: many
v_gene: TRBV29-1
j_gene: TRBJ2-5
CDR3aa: CSSSGAVETQYF

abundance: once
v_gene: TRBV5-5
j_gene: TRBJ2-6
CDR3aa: CASSLEWGANVLTF